This T cell receptor beta chain was observed in a study of Ad26.COV2.S vaccination and SARS-CoV-2 variants (dated by TCRdb to about 2021). With respect to the entire study: Sequencing of the TCRbeta repertoire served to evaluate the specificity and breadth of SARS-CoV-2-reactive T cell receptors following Ad26.COV2.S vaccination. The TCR-sequenced set comprised approximately 32 samples: some 20 Ad26.COV2.S vaccine recipients, 5 placebo recipients and 8 SARS-CoV-2 convalescent individuals.

TCRbeta CDR3 regions were sequenced with the immunoSEQ Assay. After extraction, genomic DNA underwent amplification by bias-controlled multiplex PCR, followed by high-throughput sequencing. In the source study's methods: To quantify the absolute abundance of every unique TCRbeta CDR3 region, sequences were collapsed and filtered. T cell fraction was estimated by normalizing TCRbeta template counts to usable DNA, with usable DNA measured through amplification of reference genes found in all nucleated cells. Repertoire TCRs were annotated as SARS-CoV-2-specific when V gene, CDR3 amino acid sequence and J gene were exactly matched to a known reactive TCR set. The reference SARS-CoV-2 TCR set was obtained from MIRA and was filtered for enrichment in COVID-19-positive ImmuneCODE repertoires, whereby public or cross-reactive TCRs were removed. Drawing on the MIRA antigens, annotated TCRs were analysed further at the level of specific ORF or position within ORF. Breadth was defined as the number of annotated unique rearrangements divided by the total number of unique productive rearrangements, and depth was defined as the summed frequency of the annotated unique rearrangements. Two-sided Wilcoxon rank-sum tests were used to compare TCR breadth between groups. TCRdb took this table from immuneACCESS and kept in-frame rearrangements with V and J called. Such tables lack part of the clones; where checked against another copy, unresolved V genes explain under half of the gap, and the rest is unexplained. D and trimming come from the DNA, and the V and J calls and clone size come from that table. The sample contains some 190,000 clones, around 90% of them found a single time. In total, the top ten clones hold less than 6% of the sample.

What the study reported, not specific to this receptor: Ad26.COV2.S recipients had higher spike-specific TCR breadth than placebo recipients (P = 0.0014). According to the authors, total T cell responses may have been underestimated by the TCR breadth and depth analyses. After vaccination, substantial breadth of spike-specific CD8+ and CD4+ T cell responses was reported. Vaccine and placebo recipients had similar non-spike TCR breadth, a finding consistent with the vaccine containing only spike.

CDR1 SQVTM and CDR2 ANQGSEA are derived from the germline V gene. Deletion took 5 bases off V and 2 bases off J, with a span of 17 bases between the germline ends. Counted from cysteine to phenylalanine, this CDR3 has 15 amino acids. Only CDR3 DNA is held: 45 bases, read in frame from base 1. Concerning this clone: Its antigen remains unidentified. No clone much larger than this one lies a single base away; base qualities are absent.

The sample's time point, from its label and the paper: individuals recovered from natural SARS-CoV-2 infection. This TCR was recovered from a human donor who had recovered from COVID-19. Specimen: peripheral blood, collected after recovery from COVID-19. The rearrangement combines TRBV29-1 with TRBJ2-3; a tentative D match to TRBD1 spans 6 bases. CDR3 region: CSVLGQGPFTDTQYF. The nucleotide sequence reads TGCAGCGTTTTGGGCCAGGGGCCTTTCACAGATACGCAGTATTTT.